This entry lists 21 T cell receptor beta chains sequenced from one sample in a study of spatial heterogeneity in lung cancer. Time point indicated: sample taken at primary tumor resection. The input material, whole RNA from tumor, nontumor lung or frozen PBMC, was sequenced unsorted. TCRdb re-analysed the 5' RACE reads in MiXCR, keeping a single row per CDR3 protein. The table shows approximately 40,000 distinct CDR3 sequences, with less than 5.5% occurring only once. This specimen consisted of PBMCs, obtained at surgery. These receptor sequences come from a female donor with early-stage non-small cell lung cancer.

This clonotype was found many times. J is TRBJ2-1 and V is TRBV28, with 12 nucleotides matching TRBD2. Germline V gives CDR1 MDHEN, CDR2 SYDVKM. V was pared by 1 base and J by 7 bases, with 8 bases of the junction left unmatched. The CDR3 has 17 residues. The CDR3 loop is CASSLFRLAGDLNEQFF. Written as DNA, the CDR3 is TGTGCCAGCAGTTTATTTCGACTAGCGGGAGATTTGAATGAGCAGTTCTTC.

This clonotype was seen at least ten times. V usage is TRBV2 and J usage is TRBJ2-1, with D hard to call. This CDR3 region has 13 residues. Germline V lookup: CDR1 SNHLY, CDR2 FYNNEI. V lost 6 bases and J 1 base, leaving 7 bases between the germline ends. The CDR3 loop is CASSPTSYNEQFF. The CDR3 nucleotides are TGTGCCAGCAGCCCAACTTCCTACAATGAGCAGTTCTTC.

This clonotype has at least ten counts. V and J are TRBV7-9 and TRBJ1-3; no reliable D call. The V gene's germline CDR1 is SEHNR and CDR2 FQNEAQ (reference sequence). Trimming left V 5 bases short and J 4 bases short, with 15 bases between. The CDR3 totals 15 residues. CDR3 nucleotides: TGTGCCAGCAGCCTCCCTCGTCGACTGGGAAACACCATATATTTT. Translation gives CASSLPRRLGNTIYF.

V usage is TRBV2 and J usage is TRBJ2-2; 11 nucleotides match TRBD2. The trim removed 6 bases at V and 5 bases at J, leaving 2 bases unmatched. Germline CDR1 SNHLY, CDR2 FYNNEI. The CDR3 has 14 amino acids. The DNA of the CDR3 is TGTGCCAGCAGGCTAGCGGGGGGTACCGGGGAGCTGTTTTTT. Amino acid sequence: CASRLAGGTGELFF.

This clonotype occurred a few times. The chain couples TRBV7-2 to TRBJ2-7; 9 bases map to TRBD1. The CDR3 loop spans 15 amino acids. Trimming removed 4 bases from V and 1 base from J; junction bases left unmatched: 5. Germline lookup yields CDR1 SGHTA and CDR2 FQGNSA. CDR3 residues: CASSSDRGTSYEQYF. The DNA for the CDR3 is TGTGCCAGCAGCTCCGACAGGGGGACGTCCTACGAGCAGTACTTC.

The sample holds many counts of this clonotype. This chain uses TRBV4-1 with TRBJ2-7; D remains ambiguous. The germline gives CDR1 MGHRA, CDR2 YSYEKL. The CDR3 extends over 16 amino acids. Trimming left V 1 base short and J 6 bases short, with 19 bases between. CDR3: CASSQAPRLDWGEQYF. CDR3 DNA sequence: TGCGCCAGCAGCCAAGCCCCGAGGCTCGATTGGGGCGAGCAGTACTTC.

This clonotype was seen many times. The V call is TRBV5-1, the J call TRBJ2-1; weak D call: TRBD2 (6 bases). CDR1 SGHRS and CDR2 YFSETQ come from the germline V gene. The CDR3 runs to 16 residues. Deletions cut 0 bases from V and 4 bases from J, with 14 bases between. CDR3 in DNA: TGCGCCAGCAGCTTGGTCCCCGGGACTCAGTACAATGAGCAGTTCTTC. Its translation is CASSLVPGTQYNEQFF.

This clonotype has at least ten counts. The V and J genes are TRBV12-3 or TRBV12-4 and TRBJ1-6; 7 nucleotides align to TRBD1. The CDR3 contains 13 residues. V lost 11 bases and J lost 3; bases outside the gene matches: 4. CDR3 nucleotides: TGTGCCTCGGGACAGTTCTATAATTCACCCCTCCACTTT. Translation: CASGQFYNSPLHF.

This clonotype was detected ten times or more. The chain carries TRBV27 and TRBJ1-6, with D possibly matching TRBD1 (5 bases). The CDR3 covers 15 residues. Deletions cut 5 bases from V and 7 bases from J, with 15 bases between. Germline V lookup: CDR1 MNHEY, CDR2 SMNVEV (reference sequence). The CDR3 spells CASSPALWGNSPLHF. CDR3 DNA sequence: TGTGCCAGCAGTCCGGCTCTTTGGGGGAATTCACCCCTCCACTTT.

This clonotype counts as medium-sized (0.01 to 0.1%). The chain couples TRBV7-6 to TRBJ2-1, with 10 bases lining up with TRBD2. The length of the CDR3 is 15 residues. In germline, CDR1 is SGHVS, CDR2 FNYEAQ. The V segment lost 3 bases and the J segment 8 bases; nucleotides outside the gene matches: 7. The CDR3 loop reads CASSFLAGADHEQFF. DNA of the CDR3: TGTGCCAGCAGCTTCCTAGCGGGGGCCGATCATGAGCAGTTCTTC.

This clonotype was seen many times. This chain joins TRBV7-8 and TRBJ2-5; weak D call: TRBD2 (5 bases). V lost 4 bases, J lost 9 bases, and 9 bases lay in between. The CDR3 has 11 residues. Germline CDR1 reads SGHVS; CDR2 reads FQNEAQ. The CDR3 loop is CASSSVAPQYF. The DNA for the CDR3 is TGTGCCAGCAGCTCCGTAGCGCCCCAGTACTTC. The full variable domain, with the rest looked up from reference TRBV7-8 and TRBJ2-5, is GAGVSQSPRYKVAKRGQDVALRCDPISGHVSLFWYQQALGQGPEFLTYFQNEAQLDKSGLPSDRFFAERPEGSVSTLKIQRTQQEDSAVYLCASSSVAPQYFGPGTRLLVL.

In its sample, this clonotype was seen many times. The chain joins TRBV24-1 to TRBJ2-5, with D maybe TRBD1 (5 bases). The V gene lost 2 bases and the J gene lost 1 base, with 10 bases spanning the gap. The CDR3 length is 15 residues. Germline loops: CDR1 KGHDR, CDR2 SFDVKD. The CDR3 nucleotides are TGTGCCACCAGTGATTCCAGGGTACCCCAAGAGACCCAGTACTTC. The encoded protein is CATSDSRVPQETQYF.

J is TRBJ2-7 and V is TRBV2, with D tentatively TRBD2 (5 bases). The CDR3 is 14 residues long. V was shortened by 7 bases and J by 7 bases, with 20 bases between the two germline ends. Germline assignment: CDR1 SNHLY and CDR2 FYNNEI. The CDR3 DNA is TGTGCCAGCATGAGGCTAGCCGGAGGTAGTGAGCAGTACTTC. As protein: CASMRLAGGSEQYF.

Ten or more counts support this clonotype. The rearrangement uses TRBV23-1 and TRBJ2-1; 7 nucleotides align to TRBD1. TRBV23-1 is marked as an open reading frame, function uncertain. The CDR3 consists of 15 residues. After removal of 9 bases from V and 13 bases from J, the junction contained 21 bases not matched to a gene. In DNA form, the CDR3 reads TGCGCCAGGGCCGTGGGGACAGACCCTCCCAGTTCCCAGTTCTTC. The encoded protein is CARAVGTDPPSSQFF.

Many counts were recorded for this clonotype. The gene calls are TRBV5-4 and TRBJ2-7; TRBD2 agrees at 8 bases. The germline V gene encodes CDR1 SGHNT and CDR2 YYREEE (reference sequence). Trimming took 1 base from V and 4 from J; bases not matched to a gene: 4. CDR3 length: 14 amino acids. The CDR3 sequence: CASSLSGSRYEQYF. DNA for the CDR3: TGTGCCAGCAGCTTGAGCGGGAGCCGGTACGAGCAGTACTTC.

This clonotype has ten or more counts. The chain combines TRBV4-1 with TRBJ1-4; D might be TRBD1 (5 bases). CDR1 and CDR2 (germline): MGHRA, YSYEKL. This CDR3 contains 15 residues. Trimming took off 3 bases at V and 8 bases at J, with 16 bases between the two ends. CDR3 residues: CASSHDRGPREKLFF. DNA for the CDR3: TGCGCCAGCAGCCATGACCGGGGCCCCAGGGAAAAACTGTTTTTT.

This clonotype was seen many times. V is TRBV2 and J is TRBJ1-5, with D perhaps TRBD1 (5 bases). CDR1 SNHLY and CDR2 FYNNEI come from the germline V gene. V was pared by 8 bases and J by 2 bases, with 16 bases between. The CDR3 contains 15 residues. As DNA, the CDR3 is TGTGCCAGCGGGGGTAAGGGGAACGGCAATCAGCCCCAGCATTTT. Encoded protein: CASGGKGNGNQPQHF.

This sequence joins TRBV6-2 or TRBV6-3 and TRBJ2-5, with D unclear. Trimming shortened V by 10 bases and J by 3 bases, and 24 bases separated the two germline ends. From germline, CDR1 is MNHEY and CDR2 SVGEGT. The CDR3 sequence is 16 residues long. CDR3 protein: CATLSGPPTYEETQYF. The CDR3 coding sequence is TGTGCCACCCTTTCCGGCCCGCCAACCTACGAAGAGACCCAGTACTTC.

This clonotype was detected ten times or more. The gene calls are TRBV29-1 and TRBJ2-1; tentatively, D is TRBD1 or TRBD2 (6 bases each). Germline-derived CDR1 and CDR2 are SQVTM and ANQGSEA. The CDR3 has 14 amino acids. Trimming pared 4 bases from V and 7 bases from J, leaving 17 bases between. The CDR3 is CSVVLGGWQNEQFF. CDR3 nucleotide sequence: TGCAGCGTTGTGTTGGGGGGCTGGCAGAATGAGCAGTTCTTC.

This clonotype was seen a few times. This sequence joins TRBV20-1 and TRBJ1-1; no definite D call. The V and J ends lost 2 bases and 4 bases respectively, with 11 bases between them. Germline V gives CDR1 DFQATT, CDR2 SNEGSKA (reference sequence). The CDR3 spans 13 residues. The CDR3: CSARSGSGTEAFF. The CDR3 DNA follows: TGCAGTGCTAGAAGTGGGTCTGGCACTGAAGCTTTCTTT.

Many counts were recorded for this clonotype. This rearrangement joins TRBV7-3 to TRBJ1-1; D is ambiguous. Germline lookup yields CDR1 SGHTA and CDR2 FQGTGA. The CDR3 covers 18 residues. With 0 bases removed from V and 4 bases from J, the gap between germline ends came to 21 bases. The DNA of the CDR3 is TGTGCCAGCAGCTTAACCCCTACAAGTCCCCTAATGGGCACTGAAGCTTTCTTT. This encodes CASSLTPTSPLMGTEAFF.